This TCR beta chain was sequenced for a study of T cells after yellow fever vaccination. Study summary: Where fractions had low cell numbers, libraries were prepared from them with the SMART-Seq v4 Ultra Low Input RNA kit.

Findings of the study overall: Most primary-vaccination clones recurred post-booster (roughly 96% CD4, more than 85% CD8). The study noted that FACS-sorted repertoires could contain abundant clonotypes contaminating from the bulk population.

This clonotype was observed once. Its antigen is still unknown. CDR3 length equals 16 residues. V was cut by 0 bases and J by 1 base, with 13 bases left in between. CDR1 is SGDLS, CDR2 YYNGEE, per germline. Using its own MiXCR run on the 5' RACE reads, TCRdb lists one record per CDR3 protein. This table holds some 99,000 distinct CDR3 sequences, roughly 6% found once. This sample comprised CD8+ T cells sorted from PBMCs, obtained 10 days after the yellow fever booster vaccination. This rearrangement joins TRBV9 to TRBJ1-1; tentative D call: TRBD1 (6 bases). The receptor was isolated from a man between 18 and 35 years old who received the YFV17D yellow fever vaccine. The CDR3 sequence is CASSVGGGATNTEAFF. The CDR3 bases are TGTGCCAGCAGCGTAGGAGGGGGGGCTACGAACACTGAAGCTTTCTTT. Full variable domain (missing parts from reference TRBV9 and TRBJ1-1): DSGVTQTPKHLITATGQRVTLRCSPRSGDLSVYWYQQSLDQGLQFLIQYYNGEERAKGNILERFSAQQFPDLHSELNLSSLELGDSALYFCASSVGGGATNTEAFFGQGTRLTVV.